This TCR beta chain was obtained from a study of CD8+ T cells in alopecia areata. The treatment denotes: oral pan-JAK inhibitor, 5-10 mg twice daily. As the sequencing template, cDNA was produced by extracting RNA and reverse transcribing it. Clones were sequenced by immunoSEQ multiplex PCR, and TCRdb holds only the in-frame ones, with some missing. The table includes 110,000 to 150,000 clones, less than 70% detected once. The CDR3 is 15 amino acids. CDR1 and CDR2 from the germline V gene are SEHNR and FQNEAQ (reference sequence). With V trimmed by 2 bases and J by 5 bases, 4 bases remained unmatched. This clone has only a few counts. Its target is not known. General study findings and limits: Amid tofacitinib therapy, many expanded lesional clones stayed present in scalp and blood.

J is TRBJ2-2 and V is TRBV7-9, with 8 bases aligning to TRBD2. This clonotype was obtained from a human donor with alopecia areata. This sample comprised CD8+ T cells sorted from blood, obtained at week 4, from a patient treated with tofacitinib. The CDR3 bases are TGTGCCAGCAGCTTACGACTAGCGAGAACCGGGGAGCTGTTTTTT. Amino acids: CASSLRLARTGELFF.